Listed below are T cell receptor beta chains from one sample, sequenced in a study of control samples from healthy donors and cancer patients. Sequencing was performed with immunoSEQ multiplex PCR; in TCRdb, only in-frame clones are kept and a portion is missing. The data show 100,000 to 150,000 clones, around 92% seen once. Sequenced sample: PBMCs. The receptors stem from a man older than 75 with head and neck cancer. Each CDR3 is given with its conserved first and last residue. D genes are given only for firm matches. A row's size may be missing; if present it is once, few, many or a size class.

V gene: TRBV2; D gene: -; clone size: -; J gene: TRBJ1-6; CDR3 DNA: TGTGCCAGCAGCCAGACGACGCGATCTAATTCACCCCTCCACTTT; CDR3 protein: CASSQTTRSNSPLHF
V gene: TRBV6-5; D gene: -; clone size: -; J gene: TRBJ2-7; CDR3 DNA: TGTGCCAGTGGTGGGGGGTACGAGCAGTACTTC; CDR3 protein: CASGGGYEQYF
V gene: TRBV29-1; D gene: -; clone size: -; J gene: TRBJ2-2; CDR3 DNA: TGCAGCGCCCCGGGATTTGGCACCGGGGAGCTGTTTTTT; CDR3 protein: CSAPGFGTGELFF
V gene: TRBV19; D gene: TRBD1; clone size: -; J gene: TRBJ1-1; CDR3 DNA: TGTGCCAGTAGTAGGGACAGGGAAAGCACTGAAGCTTTCTTT; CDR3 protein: CASSRDRESTEAFF
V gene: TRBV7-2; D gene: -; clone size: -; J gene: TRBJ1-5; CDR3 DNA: TGTGCCAGCAGCTTCTATGCACAGCCCCAGCATTTT; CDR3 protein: CASSFYAQPQHF
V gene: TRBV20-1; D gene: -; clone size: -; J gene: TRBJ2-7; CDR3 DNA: TGCAGTGCCAGTGCCGATGGGCGGGACTACGAGCAGTACTTC; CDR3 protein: CSASADGRDYEQYF
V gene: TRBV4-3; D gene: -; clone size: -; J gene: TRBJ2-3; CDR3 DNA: TGCGCCAGCAGCCAGATGGTAGGCACAGATACGCAGTATTTT; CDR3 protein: CASSQMVGTDTQYF
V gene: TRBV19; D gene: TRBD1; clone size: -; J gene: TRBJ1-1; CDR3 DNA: TGTGCCAGTAGTACAGGGGGTCTCAACACTGAAGCTTTCTTT; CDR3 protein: CASSTGGLNTEAFF
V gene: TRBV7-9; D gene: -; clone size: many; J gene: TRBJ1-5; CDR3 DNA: TGTGCCAGCAGCTTAGGCAGGGGAATCGGCAATCAGCCCCAGCATTTT; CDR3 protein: CASSLGRGIGNQPQHF
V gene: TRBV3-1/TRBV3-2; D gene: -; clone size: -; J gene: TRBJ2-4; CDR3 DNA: TGTGCCAGCAGCCAATCAGGGGCTGAAAACATTCAGTACTTC; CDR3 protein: CASSQSGAENIQYF
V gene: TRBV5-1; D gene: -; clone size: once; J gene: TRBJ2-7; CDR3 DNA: TGCGCCAGCAGCCCCAGGGGTTACGAGCAGTACTTC; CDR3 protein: CASSPRGYEQYF
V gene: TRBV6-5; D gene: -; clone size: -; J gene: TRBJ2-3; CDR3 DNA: TGTGCCAGCAGCCCGGACAGCTCACGTACGCAGTATTTT; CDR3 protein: CASSPDSSRTQYF
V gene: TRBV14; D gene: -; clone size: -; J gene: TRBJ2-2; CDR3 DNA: TGTGCCAGCAGCCTTCTTCACACCGGGGAGCTGTTTTTT; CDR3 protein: CASSLLHTGELFF
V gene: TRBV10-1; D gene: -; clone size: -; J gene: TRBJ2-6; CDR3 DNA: TGCGCCAGCAGTGAAACCGGCCCTAGGGCCAACGTCCTGACTTTC; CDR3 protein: CASSETGPRANVLTF
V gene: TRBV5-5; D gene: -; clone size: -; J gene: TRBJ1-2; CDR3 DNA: TGTGCCAGCAGCTCCGGGGGGCTTACCGGCTATGGCTACACCTTC; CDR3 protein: CASSSGGLTGYGYTF
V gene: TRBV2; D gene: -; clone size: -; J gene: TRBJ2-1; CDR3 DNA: TGTGCCAGCAGTGCCCGGGACACTTATAGCGTCTACAATGAGCAGTTCTTC; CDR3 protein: CASSARDTYSVYNEQFF
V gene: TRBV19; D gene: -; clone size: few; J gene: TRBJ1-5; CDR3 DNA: TGTGCCAGTAGTATATTAGGGCAGGGGCTGGGTCAGCCCCAGCATTTT; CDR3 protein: CASSILGQGLGQPQHF
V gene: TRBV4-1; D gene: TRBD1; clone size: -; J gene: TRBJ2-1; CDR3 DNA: TGCGCCAGCAGCCACCCTCGAGGGGGCGCCTATGTTGAGCAGTTCTTC; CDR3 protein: CASSHPRGGAYVEQFF
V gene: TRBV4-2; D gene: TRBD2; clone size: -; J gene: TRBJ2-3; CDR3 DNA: TGTGCCAGCAGCCAAGGACTAGCGGGGACAGATACGCAGTATTTT; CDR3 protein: CASSQGLAGTDTQYF
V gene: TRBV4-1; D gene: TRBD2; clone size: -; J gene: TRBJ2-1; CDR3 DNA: TGCGCCAGCAGCCAAGATCAGCGGGAGGGCTACAATGAGCAGTTCTTC; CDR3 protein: CASSQDQREGYNEQFF
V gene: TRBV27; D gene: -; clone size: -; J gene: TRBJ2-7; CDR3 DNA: TGTGCCAGCAGTTCCCATCGTGGAGGCGAGCAGTACTTC; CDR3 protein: CASSSHRGGEQYF
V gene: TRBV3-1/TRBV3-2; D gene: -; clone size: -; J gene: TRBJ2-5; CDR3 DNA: TGTGCCAGCAGCCCCTGGGGGGTGTACCAAGAGACCCAGTACTTC; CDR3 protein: CASSPWGVYQETQYF
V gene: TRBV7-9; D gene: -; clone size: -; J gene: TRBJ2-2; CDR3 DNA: TGTGCCAGCAGCTTAGTAAGCGACACCGGGGAGCTGTTTTTT; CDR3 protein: CASSLVSDTGELFF
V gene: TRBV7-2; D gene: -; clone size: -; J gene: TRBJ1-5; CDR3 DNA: TGTGCCAGCAGCCCCTCCTACAGACAGCCCCAGCATTTT; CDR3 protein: CASSPSYRQPQHF
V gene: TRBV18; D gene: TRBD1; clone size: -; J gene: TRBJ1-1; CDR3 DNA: TGTGCCAGCTCACTTCGACAGGGAGGGGGAACTGAAGCTTTCTTT; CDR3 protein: CASSLRQGGGTEAFF
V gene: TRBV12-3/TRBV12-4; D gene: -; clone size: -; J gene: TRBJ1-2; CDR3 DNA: TGTGCCAGCAGTCCCGGGTTGGGTGGCTACACCTTC; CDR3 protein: CASSPGLGGYTF
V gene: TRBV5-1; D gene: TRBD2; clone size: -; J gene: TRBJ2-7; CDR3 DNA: TGCGCCAGCAGCCCGGGCGGGAGCTCCTACGAGCAGTACTTC; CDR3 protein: CASSPGGSSYEQYF
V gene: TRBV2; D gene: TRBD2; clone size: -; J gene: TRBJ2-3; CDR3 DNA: TGTGCCAGCAGTGGCGGGAGGAGCTACACAGATACGCAGTATTTT; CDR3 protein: CASSGGRSYTDTQYF
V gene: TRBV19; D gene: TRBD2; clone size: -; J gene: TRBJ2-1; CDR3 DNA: TGTGCCAGTAGTATAGAGCGGGACTACTACAATGAGCAGTTCTTC; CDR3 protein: CASSIERDYYNEQFF
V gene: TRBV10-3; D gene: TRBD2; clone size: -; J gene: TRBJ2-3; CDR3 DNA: TGTGCCATCAGAAACCTAGCGGGAGGGCTAGATACGCAGTATTTT; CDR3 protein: CAIRNLAGGLDTQYF
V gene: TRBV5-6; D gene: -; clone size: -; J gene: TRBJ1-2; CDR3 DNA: TGTGCCAGCAGCGGCTATGGCTACACCTTC; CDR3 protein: CASSGYGYTF
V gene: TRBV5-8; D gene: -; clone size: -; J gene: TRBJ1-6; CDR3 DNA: TGTGCCAGCAGCTTCTCCGGGGGCGAAGTCCCCCTCCACTTT; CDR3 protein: CASSFSGGEVPLHF
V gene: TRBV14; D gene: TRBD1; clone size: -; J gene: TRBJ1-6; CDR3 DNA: TGTGCCAGCAGCCAAGCTCACGGGACAGGGGAACCCCTCCACTTT; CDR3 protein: CASSQAHGTGEPLHF
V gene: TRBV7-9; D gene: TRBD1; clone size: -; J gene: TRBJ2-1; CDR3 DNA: TGTGCCAGCAGCTTACACGCAGGGGGAAAGGAGCAGTTCTTC; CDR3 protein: CASSLHAGGKEQFF
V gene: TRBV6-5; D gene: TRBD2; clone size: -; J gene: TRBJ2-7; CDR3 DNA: TGTGCCAGCAGGCGCGGGGGGCCCTACGAGCAGTACTTC; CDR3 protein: CASRRGGPYEQYF
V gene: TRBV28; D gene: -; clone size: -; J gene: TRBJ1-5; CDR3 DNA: TGTGCCAGCAGATCCTCGTACGGGAATCAGCCCCAGCATTTT; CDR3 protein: CASRSSYGNQPQHF
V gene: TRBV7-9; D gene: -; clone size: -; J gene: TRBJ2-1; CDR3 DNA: TGTGCCAGCAGCCCCTGGGGGCGGGGCTCCTACAATGAGCAGTTCTTC; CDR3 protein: CASSPWGRGSYNEQFF
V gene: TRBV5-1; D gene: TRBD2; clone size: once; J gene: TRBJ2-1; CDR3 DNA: TGCGCCAGCAGCTTGGGGAACGGGAGGGGGAACAATGAGCAGTTCTTC; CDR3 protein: CASSLGNGRGNNEQFF
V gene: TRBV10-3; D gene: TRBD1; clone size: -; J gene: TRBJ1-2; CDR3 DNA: TGTGCCATCAGCCGAGAGAACCCAGGGGGCGCGGGCTATGGCTACACCTTC; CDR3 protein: CAISRENPGGAGYGYTF
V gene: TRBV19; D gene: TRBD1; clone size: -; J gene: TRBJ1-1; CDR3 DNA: TGTGCCACCAGCCAAGGGGGCAACCTCTTGGACACTGAAGCTTTCTTT; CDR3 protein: CATSQGGNLLDTEAFF
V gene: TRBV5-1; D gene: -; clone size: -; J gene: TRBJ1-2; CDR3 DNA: TGCGCCAGCAGCTTGTCCGCCGTTAACTATGGCTACACCTTC; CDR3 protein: CASSLSAVNYGYTF
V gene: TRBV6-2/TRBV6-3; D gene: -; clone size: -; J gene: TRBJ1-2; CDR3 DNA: TGTGCCAGCAGTTACTCGACCAGGGCAGTTTTCGGCTACACCTTC; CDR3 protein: CASSYSTRAVFGYTF
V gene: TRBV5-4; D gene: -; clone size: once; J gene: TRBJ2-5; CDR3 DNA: TGTGCCAGCAGCTTGGGGGCCCCCCAAGAGACCCAGTACTTC; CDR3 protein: CASSLGAPQETQYF
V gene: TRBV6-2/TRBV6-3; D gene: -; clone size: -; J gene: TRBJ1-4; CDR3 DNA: TGTGCCAGCAGCAAAAGACAGCCTAATGAAAAACTGTTTTTT; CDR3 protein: CASSKRQPNEKLFF
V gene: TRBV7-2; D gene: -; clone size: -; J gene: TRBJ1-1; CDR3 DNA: TGTGCCAGCAGCGCCCGAGGGCGGGCGAACACTGAAGCTTTCTTT; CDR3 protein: CASSARGRANTEAFF
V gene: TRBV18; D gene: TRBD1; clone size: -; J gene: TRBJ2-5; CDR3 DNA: TGTGCCAGCTCACCGGAGACAGGGGTAGAGACCCAGTACTTC; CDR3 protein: CASSPETGVETQYF
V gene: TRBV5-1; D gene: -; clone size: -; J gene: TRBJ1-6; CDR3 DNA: TGCGCCAGCAGCTTGAACCGGGTCCTTTATAATTCACCCCTCCACTTT; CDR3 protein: CASSLNRVLYNSPLHF
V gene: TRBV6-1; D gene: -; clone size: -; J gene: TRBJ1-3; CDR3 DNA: TGTGCCAGCAGTGAGAATACGTTCTCTGGAAACACCATATATTTT; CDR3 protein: CASSENTFSGNTIYF